These 7 T cell receptor beta chains originate from one sample sequenced in a study of T cell repertoires in cytomegalovirus infection. TCRdb reanalysed the reads using MiXCR and keeps one entry per CDR3 protein. The data hold 300,000 or so distinct CDR3 sequences, with roughly a tenth observed a single time. Sequencing used PBMCs. The receptors stem from a human donor in good health (CMV status not recorded). Some clones in this sample may be carry-over from other donors' samples.

This clonotype was observed a few times. The J gene is TRBJ2-7, the V gene TRBV20-1; a possible D gene is TRBD1 (5 bases). This CDR3 has 13 residues. Trimming removed 3 bases from V and 5 bases from J, with 14 bases in between. The germline V gene encodes CDR1 DFQATT and CDR2 SNEGSKA (reference sequence). CDR3 sequence reads: CSASPQGRNEQYF. The CDR3 DNA reads as TGCAGTGCTAGTCCCCAGGGTCGCAACGAGCAGTACTTC.

V gene TRBV12-5 combines with J gene TRBJ1-5, with D maybe TRBD1 (5 bases). The V end lost 7 bases, the J end lost 4 bases, and 14 bases lay between the germline ends. The CDR3 covers 14 residues. Germline lookup yields CDR1 LGHNT and CDR2 FRNRAP. The CDR3, as DNA: TGTGCTAGTGCCAAAGAGGGGAGAAATCAGCCCCAGCATTTT. As protein: CASAKEGRNQPQHF.

This clonotype was seen ten or more times. This chain joins TRBV12-3 or TRBV12-4 and TRBJ2-7; possibly TRBD1 or TRBD2 for D (5 bases each). The CDR3 runs to 11 residues. Deletions cut 6 bases from V and 6 bases from J, with 9 bases between. The CDR3 is CASSRGVEQYF. CDR3 nucleotide sequence: TGTGCCAGCAGCAGAGGGGTCGAGCAGTACTTC.

This clonotype was counted many times. This sequence joins TRBV6-2 or TRBV6-3 and TRBJ2-3; D ambiguous. V lost 6 bases to trimming and J lost 2 bases, with 18 bases between them. The CDR3 has 16 residues. Germline-derived CDR1 and CDR2 are MNHEY and SVGEGT. CDR3 in amino acids: CASSRSLLSPTDTQYF. CDR3 DNA: TGTGCCAGCAGCCGATCCTTACTAAGTCCCACAGATACGCAGTATTTT.

The chain employs TRBV29-1 and TRBJ2-1, with TRBD2 as a possible D gene (6 bases). Trimming took 4 bases from V and 2 from J, leaving 15 bases between them. CDR3 size: 15 residues. Germline values: CDR1 SQVTM, CDR2 ANQGSEA. CDR3 nucleotide sequence: TGCAGCGTTGGCCGCCGCGGGGACGCCTACAATGAGCAGTTCTTC. Encoded protein: CSVGRRGDAYNEQFF.

Many counts were recorded for this clonotype. V usage is TRBV28 and J usage is TRBJ2-7; 8 bases map to TRBD1. Germline CDR1 and CDR2: MDHEN and SYDVKM. This CDR3 has 15 residues. V trimming: 6 bases; J trimming: 4 bases; junction bases outside the gene matches: 11. This CDR3 reads CASSLFGQGGYEQYV. In DNA, the CDR3 is TGTGCCAGCAGCCTCTTCGGACAGGGCGGATACGAGCAGTACGTC.

This clonotype was seen at least ten times. The chain recombines TRBV7-2 with TRBJ1-2; D not certain. The V end lost 4 bases, the J end lost 2 bases, and 8 bases lay between the germline ends. The CDR3 totals 13 residues. The germline V gene has CDR1 SGHTA and CDR2 FQGNSA. CDR3 DNA: TGTGCCAGCAGCTCCGGACGGAACTATGGCTACACCTTC. Encoded protein: CASSSGRNYGYTF.